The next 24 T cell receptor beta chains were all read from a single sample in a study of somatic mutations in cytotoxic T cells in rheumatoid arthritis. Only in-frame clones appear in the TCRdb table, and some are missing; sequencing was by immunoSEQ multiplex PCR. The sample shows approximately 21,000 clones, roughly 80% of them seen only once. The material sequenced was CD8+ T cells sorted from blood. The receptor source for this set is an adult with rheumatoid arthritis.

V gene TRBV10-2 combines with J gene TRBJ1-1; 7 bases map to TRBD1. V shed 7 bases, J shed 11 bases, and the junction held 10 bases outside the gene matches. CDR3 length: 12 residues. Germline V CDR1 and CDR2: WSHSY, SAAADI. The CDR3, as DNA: TGCGCCAGCACCCAGGGGGGTATCAGGGCTTTCTTT. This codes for CASTQGGIRAFF.

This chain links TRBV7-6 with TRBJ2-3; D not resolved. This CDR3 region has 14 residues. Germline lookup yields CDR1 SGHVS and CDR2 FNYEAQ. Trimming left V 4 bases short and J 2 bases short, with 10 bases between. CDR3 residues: CASSSDPFTDTQYF. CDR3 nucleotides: TGTGCCAGCAGCTCGGACCCATTCACAGATACGCAGTATTTT.

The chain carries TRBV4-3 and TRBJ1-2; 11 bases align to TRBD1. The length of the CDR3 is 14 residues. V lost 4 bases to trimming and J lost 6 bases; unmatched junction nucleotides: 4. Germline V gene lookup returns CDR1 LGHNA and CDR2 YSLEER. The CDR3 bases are TGCGCCAGCAGCCGAGGACAGGGGGCGAATGGCTACACCTTC. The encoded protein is CASSRGQGANGYTF.

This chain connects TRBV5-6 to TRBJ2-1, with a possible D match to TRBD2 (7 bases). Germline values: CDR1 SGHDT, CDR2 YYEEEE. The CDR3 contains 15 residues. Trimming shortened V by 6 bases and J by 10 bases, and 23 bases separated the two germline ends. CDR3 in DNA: TGTGCCAGCACCAGCGTGGGGGGGGCCGCTCTCGAGCAGTTCTTC. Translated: CASTSVGGAALEQFF.

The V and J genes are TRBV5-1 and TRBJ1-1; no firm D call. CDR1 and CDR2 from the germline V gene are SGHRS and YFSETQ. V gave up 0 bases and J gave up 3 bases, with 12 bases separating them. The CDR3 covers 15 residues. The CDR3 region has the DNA TGCGCCAGCAGCTTGGTACGACTCGGAGACACTGAAGCTTTCTTT. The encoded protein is CASSLVRLGDTEAFF.

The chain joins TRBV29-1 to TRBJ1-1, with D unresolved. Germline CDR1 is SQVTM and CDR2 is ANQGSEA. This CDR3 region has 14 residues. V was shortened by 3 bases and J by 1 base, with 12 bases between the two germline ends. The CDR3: CSVDVGRANTEAFF. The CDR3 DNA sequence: TGCAGCGTTGATGTCGGGAGGGCGAACACTGAAGCTTTCTTT.

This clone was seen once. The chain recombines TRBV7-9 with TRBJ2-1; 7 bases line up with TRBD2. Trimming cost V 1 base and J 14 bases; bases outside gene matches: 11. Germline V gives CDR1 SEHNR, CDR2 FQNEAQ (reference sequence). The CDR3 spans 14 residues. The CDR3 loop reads CASSLVGTRTREFF. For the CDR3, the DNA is TGTGCCAGCAGCTTAGTTGGGACCAGGACTAGAGAGTTCTTC.

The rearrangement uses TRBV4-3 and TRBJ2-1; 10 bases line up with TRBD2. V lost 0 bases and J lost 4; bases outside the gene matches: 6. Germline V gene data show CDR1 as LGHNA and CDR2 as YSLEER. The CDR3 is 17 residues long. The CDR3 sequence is CASSQDRTSGFYNEQFF. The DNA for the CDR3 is TGCGCCAGCAGCCAAGATCGGACTAGCGGCTTTTACAATGAGCAGTTCTTC.

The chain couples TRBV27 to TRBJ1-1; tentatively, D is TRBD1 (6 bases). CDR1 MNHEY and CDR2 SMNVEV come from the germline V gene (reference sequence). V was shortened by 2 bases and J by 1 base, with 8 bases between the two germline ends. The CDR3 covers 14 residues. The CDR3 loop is CASSLIGGNTEAFF. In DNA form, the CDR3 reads TGTGCCAGCAGTTTAATAGGGGGGAACACTGAAGCTTTCTTT.

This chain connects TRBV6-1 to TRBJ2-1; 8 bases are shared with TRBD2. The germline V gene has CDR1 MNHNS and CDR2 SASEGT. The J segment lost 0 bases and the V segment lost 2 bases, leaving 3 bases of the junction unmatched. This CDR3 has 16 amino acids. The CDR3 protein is CASSERAGGSYNEQFF. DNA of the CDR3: TGTGCCAGCAGTGAAAGGGCGGGGGGCTCCTACAATGAGCAGTTCTTC.

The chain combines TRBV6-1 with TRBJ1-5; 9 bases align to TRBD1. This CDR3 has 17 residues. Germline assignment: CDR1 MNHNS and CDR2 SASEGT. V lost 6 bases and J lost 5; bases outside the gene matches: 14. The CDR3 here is CASSELLLGQGYQPQHF. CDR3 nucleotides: TGTGCCAGCAGCGAACTTCTTTTGGGACAGGGATATCAGCCCCAGCATTTT.

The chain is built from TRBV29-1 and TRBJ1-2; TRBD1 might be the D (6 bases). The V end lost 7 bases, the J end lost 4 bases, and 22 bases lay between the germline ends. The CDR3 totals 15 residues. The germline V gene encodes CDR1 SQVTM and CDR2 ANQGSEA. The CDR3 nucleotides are TGCAGCGCTGACTCATTGACAGGACCCCCCTATGGCTACACCTTC. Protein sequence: CSADSLTGPPYGYTF. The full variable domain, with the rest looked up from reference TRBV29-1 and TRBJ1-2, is SAVISQKPSRDICQRGTSLTIQCQVDSQVTMMFWYRQQPGQSLTLIATANQGSEATYESGFVIDKFPISRPNLTFSTLTVSNMSPEDSSIYLCSADSLTGPPYGYTFGSGTRLTVV.

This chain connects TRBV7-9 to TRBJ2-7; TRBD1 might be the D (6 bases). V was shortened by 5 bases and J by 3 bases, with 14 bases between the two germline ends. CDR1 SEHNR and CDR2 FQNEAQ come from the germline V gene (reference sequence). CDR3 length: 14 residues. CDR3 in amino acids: CASSHRDNYYEQYF. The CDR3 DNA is TGTGCCAGCAGCCATCGGGACAACTACTACGAGCAGTACTTC.

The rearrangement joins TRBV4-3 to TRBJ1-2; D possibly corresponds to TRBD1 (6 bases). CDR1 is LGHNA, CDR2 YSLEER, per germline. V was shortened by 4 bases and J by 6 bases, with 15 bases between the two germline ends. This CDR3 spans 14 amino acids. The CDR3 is CASSPQGIFDGYTF. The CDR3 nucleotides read TGCGCCAGCAGCCCCCAGGGGATTTTCGATGGCTACACCTTC.

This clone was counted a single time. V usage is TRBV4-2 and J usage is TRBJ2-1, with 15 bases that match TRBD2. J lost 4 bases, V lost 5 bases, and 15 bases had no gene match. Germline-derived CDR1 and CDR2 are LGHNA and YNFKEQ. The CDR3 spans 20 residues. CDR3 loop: CASSARTSGGALVGYNEQFF. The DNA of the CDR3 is TGTGCCAGCAGCGCCCGGACTAGCGGGGGGGCACTGGTTGGTTACAATGAGCAGTTCTTC.

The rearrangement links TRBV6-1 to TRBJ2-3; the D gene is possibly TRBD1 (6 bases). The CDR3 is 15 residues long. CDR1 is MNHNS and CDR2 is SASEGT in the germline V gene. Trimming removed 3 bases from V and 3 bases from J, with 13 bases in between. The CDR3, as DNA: TGTGCCAGCAGTGATGGGGGCGGTGAGACAGATACGCAGTATTTT. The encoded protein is CASSDGGGETDTQYF.

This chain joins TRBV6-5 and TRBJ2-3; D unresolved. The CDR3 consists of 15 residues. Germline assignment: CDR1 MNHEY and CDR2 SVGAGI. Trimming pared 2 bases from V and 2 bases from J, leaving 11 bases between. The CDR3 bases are TGTGCCAGCAGTTACGTGTCGGATCCCACAGATACGCAGTATTTT. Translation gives CASSYVSDPTDTQYF.

For the CDR3, the DNA is TGTGCCAGCAGCTCGGGGGACAACTCCTACGAGCAGTACTTC. Its protein product is CASSSGDNSYEQYF. The J gene is TRBJ2-7, the V gene TRBV7-9; D tentatively reads TRBD1 or TRBD2 (6 bases each). The CDR3 totals 14 residues. V was cut by 4 bases and J by 0 bases, with 10 bases left in between. CDR1 and CDR2 (germline): SEHNR, FQNEAQ (reference sequence).

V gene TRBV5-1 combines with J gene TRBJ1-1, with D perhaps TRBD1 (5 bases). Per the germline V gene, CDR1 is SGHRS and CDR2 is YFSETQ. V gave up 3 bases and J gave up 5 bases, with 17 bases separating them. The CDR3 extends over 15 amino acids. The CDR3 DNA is TGCGCCAGCAGCTGGGGCCCCTCGGGGGATACTGAAGCTTTCTTT. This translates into CASSWGPSGDTEAFF.

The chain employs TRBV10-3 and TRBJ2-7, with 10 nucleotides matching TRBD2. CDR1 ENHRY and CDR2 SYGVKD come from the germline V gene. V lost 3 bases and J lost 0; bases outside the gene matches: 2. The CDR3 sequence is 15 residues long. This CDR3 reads CAISDPSGSSYEQYF. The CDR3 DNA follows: TGTGCCATCAGTGACCCTAGCGGGAGCTCCTACGAGCAGTACTTC.

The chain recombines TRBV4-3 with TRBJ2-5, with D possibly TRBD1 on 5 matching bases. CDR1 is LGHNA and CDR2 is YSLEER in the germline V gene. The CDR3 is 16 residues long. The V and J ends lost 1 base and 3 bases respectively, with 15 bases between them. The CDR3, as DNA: TGCGCCAGCAGCCAAGGACAGATGAAGCCGGAAGAGACCCAGTACTTC. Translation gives CASSQGQMKPEETQYF.

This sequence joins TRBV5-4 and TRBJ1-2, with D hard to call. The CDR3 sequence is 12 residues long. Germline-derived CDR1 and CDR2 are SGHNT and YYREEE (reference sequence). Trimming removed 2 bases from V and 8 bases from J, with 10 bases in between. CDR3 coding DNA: TGTGCCAGCAGCTTTCGGGTTGGGGGCTACACCTTC. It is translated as CASSFRVGGYTF.

The CDR3 protein is CASSLVLGLSTDTQYF. CDR3 in DNA: TGTGCCAGCAGCTTAGTGCTCGGACTTAGCACAGATACGCAGTATTTT. V and J are TRBV7-8 and TRBJ2-3, with a possible D match to TRBD2 (5 bases). CDR3 length: 16 amino acids. V lost 1 base and J lost 0, with 11 bases in between. Germline values: CDR1 SGHVS, CDR2 FQNEAQ.

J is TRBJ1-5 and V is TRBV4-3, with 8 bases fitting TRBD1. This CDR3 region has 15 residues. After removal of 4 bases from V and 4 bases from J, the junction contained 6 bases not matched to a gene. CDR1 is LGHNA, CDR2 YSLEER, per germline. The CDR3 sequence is CASSLQRTGNQPQHF. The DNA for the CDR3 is TGCGCCAGCAGCCTACAAAGGACAGGGAATCAGCCCCAGCATTTT.